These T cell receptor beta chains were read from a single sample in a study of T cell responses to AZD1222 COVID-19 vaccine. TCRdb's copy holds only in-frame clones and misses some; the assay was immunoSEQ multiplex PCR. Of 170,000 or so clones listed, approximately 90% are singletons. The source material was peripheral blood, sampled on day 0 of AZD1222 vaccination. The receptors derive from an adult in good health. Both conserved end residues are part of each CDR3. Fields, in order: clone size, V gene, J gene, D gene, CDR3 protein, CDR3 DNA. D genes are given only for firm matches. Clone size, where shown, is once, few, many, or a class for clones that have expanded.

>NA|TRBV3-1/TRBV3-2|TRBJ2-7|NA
CASSQDMPLAATYEQYF
TGTGCCAGCAGCCAAGATATGCCGCTAGCCGCAACCTACGAGCAGTACTTC
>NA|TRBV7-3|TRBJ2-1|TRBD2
CASSSPSGGTQQFF
TGTGCCAGCAGCTCCCCTAGCGGGGGGACCCAGCAGTTCTTC
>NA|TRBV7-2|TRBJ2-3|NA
CASSTRGTDTQYF
TGTGCCAGCAGCACTAGGGGCACAGATACGCAGTATTTT
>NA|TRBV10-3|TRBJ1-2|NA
CAISDGTAYGYTF
TGTGCCATCAGTGATGGGACTGCCTATGGCTACACCTTC
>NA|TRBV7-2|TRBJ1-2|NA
CASSLDRDYGYTF
TGTGCCAGCAGCTTAGATCGGGACTATGGCTACACCTTC
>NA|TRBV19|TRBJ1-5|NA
CATAREDQPQHF
TGTGCCACGGCTCGGGAGGATCAGCCCCAGCATTTT
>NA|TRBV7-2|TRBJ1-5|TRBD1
CASSSPGTGGGQPQHF
TGTGCCAGCAGCTCGCCCGGGACAGGGGGCGGTCAGCCCCAGCATTTT
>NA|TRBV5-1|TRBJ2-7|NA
CASSLASGSSEQYF
TGCGCCAGCAGCTTGGCGTCGGGCTCCTCCGAGCAGTACTTC
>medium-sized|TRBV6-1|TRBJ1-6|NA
CASSDRDNSPLHF
TGTGCCAGCAGTGACAGGGATAATTCACCCCTCCACTTT
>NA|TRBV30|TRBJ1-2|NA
CAWSGGPYGYTF
TGTGCCTGGAGCGGGGGTCCCTATGGCTACACCTTC
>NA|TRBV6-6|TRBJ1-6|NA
CASRQGGENSPLHF
TGTGCCAGCAGACAGGGCGGCGAAAATTCACCCCTCCACTTT
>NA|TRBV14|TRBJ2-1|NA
CASSQTSGLRSYNEQFF
TGTGCCAGCAGCCAAACCTCGGGACTGCGATCCTACAATGAGCAGTTCTTC
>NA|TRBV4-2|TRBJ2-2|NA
CASSQVDDGTGELFF
TGTGCCAGCAGCCAGGTAGACGATGGCACCGGGGAGCTGTTTTTT
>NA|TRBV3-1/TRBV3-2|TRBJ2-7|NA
CASSQVRDSQQYF
TGTGCCAGCAGCCAAGTGCGGGACAGCCAGCAGTACTTC
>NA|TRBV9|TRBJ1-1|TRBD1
CASSVNTGDLNTEAFF
TGTGCCAGCAGCGTCAACACAGGGGACTTGAACACTGAAGCTTTCTTT
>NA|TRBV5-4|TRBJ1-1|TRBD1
CASSSPRDRGRNTEAFF
TGTGCCAGCAGCTCCCCCCGGGACAGGGGAAGGAACACTGAAGCTTTCTTT
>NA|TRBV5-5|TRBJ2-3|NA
CASSLADLAPRDTQYF
TGTGCCAGCAGCTTGGCCGATCTAGCGCCTCGGGATACGCAGTATTTT
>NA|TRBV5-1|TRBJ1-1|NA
CASSWGDGLGTEAFF
TGCGCCAGCAGCTGGGGGGACGGCCTCGGCACTGAAGCTTTCTTT
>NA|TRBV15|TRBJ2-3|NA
CATSRDQGVVGDTQYF
TGTGCCACCAGCAGAGATCAGGGAGTAGTCGGAGATACGCAGTATTTT
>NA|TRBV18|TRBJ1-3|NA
CASSPAGNTIYF
TGTGCCAGCTCACCAGCCGGGAACACCATATATTTT
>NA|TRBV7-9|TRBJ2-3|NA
CASSLGSGGDTQYF
TGTGCCAGCAGCTTAGGGTCAGGAGGGGATACGCAGTATTTT
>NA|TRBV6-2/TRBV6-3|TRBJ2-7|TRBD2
CASSYAGAYEQYF
TGTGCCAGCAGTTACGCGGGGGCCTACGAGCAGTACTTC
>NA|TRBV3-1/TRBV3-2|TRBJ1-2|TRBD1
CASSQTAGGAIHGYTF
TGTGCCAGCAGCCAAACGGCAGGGGGCGCCATCCATGGCTACACCTTC
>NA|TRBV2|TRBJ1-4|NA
CASIQTAWDEKLFF
TGTGCCAGCATCCAGACAGCCTGGGATGAAAAACTGTTTTTT
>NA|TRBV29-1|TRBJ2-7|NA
CSVEPRGGGYEQYF
TGCAGCGTTGAACCCAGGGGGGGCGGGTACGAGCAGTACTTC
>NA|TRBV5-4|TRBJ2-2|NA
CASSLYGGAGELFF
TGTGCCAGCAGCTTGTACGGGGGCGCCGGGGAGCTGTTTTTT
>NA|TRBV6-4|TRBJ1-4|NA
CASNFAPCNEKLFF
TGTGCCAGCAATTTTGCGCCTTGTAATGAAAAACTGTTTTTT
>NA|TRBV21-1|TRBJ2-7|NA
CASSKVASGGNSYEQYF
TGTGCCAGCAGCAAAGTGGCTAGCGGGGGGAACTCCTACGAGCAGTACTTC
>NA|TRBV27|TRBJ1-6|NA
CASSQRGSPLHF
TGTGCCAGCAGCCAGCGGGGGTCACCCCTCCACTTT
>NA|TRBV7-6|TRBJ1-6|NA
CASSLDQGRYSPLHF
TGTGCCAGCAGCTTAGATCAGGGGCGGTATTCACCCCTCCACTTT
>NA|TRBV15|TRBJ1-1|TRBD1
CATSPRDRDTEAFF
TGTGCCACCAGCCCCCGGGACAGGGACACTGAAGCTTTCTTT
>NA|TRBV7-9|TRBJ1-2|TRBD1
CASSAWTGVTNYGYTF
TGTGCCAGCAGCGCCTGGACAGGCGTCACTAACTATGGCTACACCTTC
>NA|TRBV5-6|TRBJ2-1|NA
CASSLDRYNEQFF
TGTGCCAGCAGCTTGGACAGATACAATGAGCAGTTCTTC
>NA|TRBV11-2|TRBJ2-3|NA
CASSLGLSSTDTQYF
TGTGCCAGCAGCTTAGGCCTTAGTAGCACAGATACGCAGTATTTT
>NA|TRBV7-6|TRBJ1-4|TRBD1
CASSLEGTGKNEKLFF
TGTGCCAGCAGCTTAGAGGGGACAGGAAAAAATGAAAAACTGTTTTTT
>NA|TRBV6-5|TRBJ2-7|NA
CASSLGYEQYF
TGTGCCAGCAGTTTGGGCTACGAGCAGTACTTC
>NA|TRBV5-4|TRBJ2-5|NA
CASSSGTSQETQYF
TGTGCCAGCAGCTCCGGGACTTCTCAAGAGACCCAGTACTTC
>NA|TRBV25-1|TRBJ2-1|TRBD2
CASSGGLAGGPGNNEQFF
TGTGCCAGCAGTGGGGGACTAGCGGGGGGGCCTGGAAACAATGAGCAGTTCTTC
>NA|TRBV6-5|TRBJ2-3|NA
CASSPPGLSTDTQYF
TGTGCCAGCAGTCCTCCGGGATTAAGCACAGATACGCAGTATTTT
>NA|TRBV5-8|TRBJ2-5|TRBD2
CASSPGGGPPETQYF
TGTGCCAGCAGCCCGGGGGGGGGACCCCCGGAGACCCAGTACTTC
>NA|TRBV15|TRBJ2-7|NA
CATSRDASSYEQYF
TGTGCCACCAGCAGAGATGCGAGCTCCTACGAGCAGTACTTC
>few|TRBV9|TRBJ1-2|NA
CASSVGTTNYGYTF
TGTGCCAGCAGCGTAGGGACAACTAACTATGGCTACACCTTC
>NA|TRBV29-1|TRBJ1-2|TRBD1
CSVTDRGYGYTF
TGCAGCGTTACAGACAGGGGGTATGGCTACACCTTC
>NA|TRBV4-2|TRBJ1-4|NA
CASSQEGGNEKLFF
TGTGCCAGCAGCCAAGAGGGGGGAAATGAAAAACTGTTTTTT
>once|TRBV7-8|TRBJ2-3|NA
CASSTSPSTDTQYF
TGTGCCAGCAGTACTAGCCCGAGCACAGATACGCAGTATTTT
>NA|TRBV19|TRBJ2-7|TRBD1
CASTSPRTGIYEQYF
TGTGCCAGTACTAGCCCTCGGACAGGGATCTACGAGCAGTACTTC
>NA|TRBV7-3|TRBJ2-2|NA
CASSLYRAGELFF
TGTGCCAGCAGCTTATATAGGGCCGGGGAGCTGTTTTTT
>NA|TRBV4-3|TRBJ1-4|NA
CASSQDRVQLNEKLFF
TGCGCCAGCAGCCAAGATAGAGTCCAGCTAAATGAAAAACTGTTTTTT
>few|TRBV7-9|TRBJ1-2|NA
CASSPLPYREGYTF
TGTGCCAGCAGCCCCCTACCCTACCGGGAGGGCTACACCTTC
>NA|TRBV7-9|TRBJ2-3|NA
CASSLIPTDTQYF
TGTGCCAGCAGCTTAATTCCCACAGATACGCAGTATTTT
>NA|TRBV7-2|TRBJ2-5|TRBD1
CASSLRPGQVAETQYF
TGTGCCAGCAGCTTGAGACCGGGACAGGTCGCAGAGACCCAGTACTTC
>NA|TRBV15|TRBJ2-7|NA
CATSRDRTSGYEQYF
TGTGCCACCAGCAGAGACAGGACATCAGGCTACGAGCAGTACTTC
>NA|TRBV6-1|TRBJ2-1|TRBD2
CASSEASGGSYNEQFF
TGTGCCAGCAGTGAGGCCAGCGGGGGGTCCTACAATGAGCAGTTCTTC
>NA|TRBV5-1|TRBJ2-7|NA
CASSPGRNYEQYF
TGCGCCAGCAGCCCCGGAAGGAATTACGAGCAGTACTTC